These 18 T cell receptor beta chains were sequenced from one sample in a study of T cells in Graves' hyperthyroidism and ophthalmopathy. The CDR3 regions of TCR beta were amplified from RNA transcripts. First-round RT-PCR targeting the TCR CDR3 was performed with the HTBI primer set. One entry per CDR3 protein, called by TCRdb with MiXCR from the multiplex PCR reads. Of 300,000 to 450,000 distinct CDR3 sequences listed, approximately 17% are singletons. Sequenced: blood. Receptor source: a woman aged 25 to 45 with Graves' hyperthyroidism that later progressed to Graves' ophthalmopathy.

At least ten counts were recorded for this clonotype. This rearrangement joins TRBV2 to TRBJ1-4; D not certain. The CDR3 sequence is 15 residues long. Trimming stripped 9 bases from V and 0 bases from J, with 14 bases between. The germline gives CDR1 SNHLY, CDR2 FYNNEI. CDR3 in DNA: TGTGCCAGTACCCGGGATAGTGCAACTAATGAAAAACTGTTTTTT. Translation gives CASTRDSATNEKLFF.

This clonotype was detected ten times or more. This chain joins TRBV29-1 and TRBJ2-1, with 12 bases lining up with TRBD2. J gave up 7 bases and V 2 bases, and 6 bases lay outside the gene matches. This CDR3 has 15 amino acids. The germline V gene encodes CDR1 SQVTM and CDR2 ANQGSEA. In DNA, the CDR3 is TGCAGCGTTGAATCATCGACTAGCGGGAGTAATGAGCAGTTCTTC. Translation gives CSVESSTSGSNEQFF.

This clonotype was detected ten times or more. The rearrangement uses TRBV6-1 and TRBJ2-7; TRBD2 matches 8 bases. The V segment lost 10 bases and the J segment 3 bases; nucleotides outside the gene matches: 8. The CDR3 is made up of 13 amino acids. Germline V gene data show CDR1 as MNHNS and CDR2 as SASEGT. The CDR3 spells CATRGSGNYEQYF. In DNA form, the CDR3 reads TGTGCCACTCGGGGTAGCGGGAACTACGAGCAGTACTTC.

This clonotype showed up just a few times. This sequence joins TRBV30 and TRBJ2-2; 7 bases map to TRBD2. The germline V gene encodes CDR1 GTSNPN and CDR2 SVGIG (reference sequence). V was pared by 5 bases and J by 4 bases, with 10 bases of the junction left unmatched. This CDR3 is 15 amino acids long. CDR3 sequence reads: CAWGGPGGFTGELFF. CDR3 DNA sequence: TGTGCCTGGGGAGGGCCCGGGGGGTTCACCGGGGAGCTGTTTTTT.

This clonotype was observed a handful of times. The chain joins TRBV5-4 to TRBJ1-2; the D is unclear. Trimming stripped 0 bases from V and 5 bases from J, with 5 bases between. The germline V gene encodes CDR1 SGHNT and CDR2 YYREEE (reference sequence). The CDR3 has 12 residues. The chain's CDR3 is CASSLEPYGYTF. CDR3 bases: TGTGCCAGCAGCTTGGAACCTTATGGCTACACCTTC.

This clonotype was observed at least ten times. The CDR3, as DNA: TGTGCCAGCAGACTTACTAGCGGCCCTAGGAATGAGCAGTTCTTC. Encoded protein: CASRLTSGPRNEQFF. This chain connects TRBV2 to TRBJ2-1, with 8 bases lining up with TRBD2. Germline assignment: CDR1 SNHLY and CDR2 FYNNEI. V was pared by 6 bases and J by 7 bases, with 11 bases of the junction left unmatched. CDR3 size: 15 residues. Full variable domain (rest looked up from reference TRBV2 and TRBJ2-1): EPEVTQTPSHQVTQMGQEVILRCVPISNHLYFYWYRQILGQKVEFLVSFYNNEISEKSEIFDDQFSVERPDGSNFTLKIRSTKLEDSAMYFCASRLTSGPRNEQFFGPGTRLTVL.

This clonotype came up many times. V usage is TRBV20-1 and J usage is TRBJ2-5; D gene unclear. Per the germline V gene, CDR1 is DFQATT and CDR2 is SNEGSKA (reference sequence). The CDR3 spans 13 residues. V gave up 1 base and J gave up 4 bases, with 10 bases separating them. The CDR3 reads CSARAPGLETQYF. The CDR3 nucleotides read TGCAGTGCTAGAGCACCCGGGCTAGAGACCCAGTACTTC.

This clonotype was seen repeatedly, ten times or more. This chain links TRBV12-3 or TRBV12-4 with TRBJ1-6; D ambiguous. The CDR3 has 17 residues. Trimming took off 2 bases at V and 1 base at J, with 12 bases between the two ends. The CDR3 reads CASSLTAVGSYNSPLHF. The CDR3 DNA is TGTGCCAGCAGTTTAACCGCAGTGGGATCCTATAATTCACCCCTCCACTTT.

The genes are TRBV29-1 and TRBJ2-5; TRBD2 might be the D (6 bases). The CDR3 sequence is 15 residues long. Germline V gene lookup returns CDR1 SQVTM and CDR2 ANQGSEA. Between the trimmed V and J ends, which lost 2 bases and 2 bases, there was a span of 15 bases. CDR3 nucleotide sequence: TGCAGCGTTGAATGGAGACTAGGCCTGCAAGAGACCCAGTACTTC. Protein sequence: CSVEWRLGLQETQYF.

This chain connects TRBV20-1 to TRBJ1-3, with D unclear. Germline loops: CDR1 DFQATT, CDR2 SNEGSKA (reference sequence). Trimming cost V 0 bases and J 0 bases, with 12 bases left between them. The CDR3 is made up of 16 amino acids. CDR3 in DNA: TGCAGTGCTAGAGATCTTCAGGCGAACTCTGGAAACACCATATATTTT. Translation: CSARDLQANSGNTIYF.

This chain uses TRBV28 with TRBJ2-7; D might be TRBD1 or TRBD2, each matching 5 bases. The CDR3 has 14 residues. The germline V gene encodes CDR1 MDHEN and CDR2 SYDVKM. V was pared by 6 bases and J by 3 bases, with 15 bases between. CDR3 nucleotides: TGTGCCAGCAGGCCGGGGAACCAGGGCTACGAGCAGTACTTC. Translating gives CASRPGNQGYEQYF.

Many counts were recorded for this clonotype. This chain connects TRBV12-3 or TRBV12-4 to TRBJ1-1; TRBD1 matches at 8 bases. V trimming: 6 bases; J trimming: 4 bases; junction bases outside the gene matches: 13. This CDR3 comprises 16 residues. The CDR3 here is CASSSRQGMGGTEAFF. The CDR3 coding sequence is TGTGCCAGCAGCAGTCGACAGGGGATGGGGGGCACTGAAGCTTTCTTT.

J is TRBJ1-1 and V is TRBV19, with D unclear. V shed 3 bases and J shed 7 bases, with 15 bases lying between them. The CDR3 sequence is 14 residues long. Per germline, CDR1 LNHDA and CDR2 SQIVND (reference sequence). The CDR3 DNA sequence: TGTGCCAGTAGTATCTCCGGGGAAATTAGTGAAGCTTTCTTT. This sequence encodes CASSISGEISEAFF.

This chain connects TRBV18 to TRBJ2-7, with no clear D. Germline assignment: CDR1 KGHSH and CDR2 LQKENI. This CDR3 spans 16 amino acids. Between the trimmed V and J ends, which lost 2 bases and 1 base, there was a span of 15 bases. The CDR3 spells CASSPITEAQSYEQYF. The DNA of the CDR3 is TGTGCCAGCTCACCAATTACAGAAGCCCAGTCCTACGAGCAGTACTTC.

This clonotype came up a few times. V and J are TRBV7-9 and TRBJ1-2, with 8 bases that match TRBD1. The germline gives CDR1 SEHNR, CDR2 FQNEAQ (reference sequence). The V segment lost 1 base and the J segment 7 bases; nucleotides outside the gene matches: 14. CDR3 length: 17 residues. Written as DNA, the CDR3 is TGTGCCAGCAGCTTAGGGGACAGGTCAGGAGGGTTGCGTGGCTACACCTTC. Its protein product is CASSLGDRSGGLRGYTF. Full variable domain (rest looked up from reference TRBV7-9 and TRBJ1-2): DTGVSQNPRHKITKRGQNVTFRCDPISEHNRLYWYRQTLGQGPEFLTYFQNEAQLEKSRLLSDRFSAERPKGSFSTLEIQRTEQGDSAMYLCASSLGDRSGGLRGYTFGSGTRLTVV.

Sample share makes this clonotype medium-sized. The chain uses TRBV28 and TRBJ2-3, with 11 bases identical to TRBD2. Trimming cost V 3 bases and J 8 bases; bases outside gene matches: 7. The CDR3 totals 15 residues. CDR1 and CDR2 (germline): MDHEN, SYDVKM. CDR3 coding DNA: TGTGCCAGCAGTTTCGGTTCTAGCGGGAGGCTTACGCAGTATTTT. Protein: CASSFGSSGRLTQYF.

This clonotype was recorded many times. The chain recombines TRBV5-1 with TRBJ1-4; 8 bases are a match to TRBD1. J gave up 7 bases and V 4 bases, and 6 bases lay outside the gene matches. The CDR3 consists of 14 residues. Germline-derived CDR1 and CDR2 are SGHRS and YFSETQ. The DNA for the CDR3 is TGCGCCAGCAGCCCGTCGACAGGGGCTGAAAAACTGTTTTTT. Translation gives CASSPSTGAEKLFF.

This clonotype was detected many times. V and J are TRBV27 and TRBJ2-2; D remains ambiguous. Looked up from germline, CDR1 is MNHEY and CDR2 is SMNVEV (reference sequence). Between the trimmed V and J ends, which lost 1 base and 7 bases, there was a span of 1 base. The CDR3 sequence is 11 residues long. CDR3 loop: CASSLYGELFF. The CDR3 DNA reads as TGTGCCAGCAGTTTATACGGGGAGCTGTTTTTT.